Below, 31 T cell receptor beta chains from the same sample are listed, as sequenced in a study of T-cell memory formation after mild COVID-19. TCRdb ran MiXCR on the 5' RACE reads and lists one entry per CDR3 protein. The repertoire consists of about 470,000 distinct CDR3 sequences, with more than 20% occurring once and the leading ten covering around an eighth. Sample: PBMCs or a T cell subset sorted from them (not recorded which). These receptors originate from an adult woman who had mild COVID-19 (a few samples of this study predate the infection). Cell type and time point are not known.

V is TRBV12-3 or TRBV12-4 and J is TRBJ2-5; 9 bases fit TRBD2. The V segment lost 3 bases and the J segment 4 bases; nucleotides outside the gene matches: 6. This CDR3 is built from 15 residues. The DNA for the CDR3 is TGTGCCAGCAGTTTGGGTAGCGGGAGTGGAGAGACCCAGTACTTC. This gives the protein CASSLGSGSGETQYF.

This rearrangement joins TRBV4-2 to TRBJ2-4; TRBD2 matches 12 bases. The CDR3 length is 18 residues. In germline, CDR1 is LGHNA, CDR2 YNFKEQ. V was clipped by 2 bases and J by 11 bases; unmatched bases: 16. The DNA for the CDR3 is TGTGCCAGCAGCCAAAGCTCTGACGTGGAGACTAGCGGGAGAGTTCAGTACTTC. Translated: CASSQSSDVETSGRVQYF.

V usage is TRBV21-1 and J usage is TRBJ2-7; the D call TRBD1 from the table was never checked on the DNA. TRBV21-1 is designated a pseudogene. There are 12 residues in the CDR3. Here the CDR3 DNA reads TGTGCCAGCGGCACAGGGGGCCGCGAGCAGTACTTC. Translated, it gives CASGTGGREQYF.

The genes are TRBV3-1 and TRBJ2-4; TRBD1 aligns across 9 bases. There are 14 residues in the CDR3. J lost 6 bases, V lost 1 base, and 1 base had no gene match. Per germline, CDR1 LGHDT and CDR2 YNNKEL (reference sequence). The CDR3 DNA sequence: TGTGCCAGCAGCCAAGCGGGACAGGGAAACATTCAGTACTTC. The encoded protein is CASSQAGQGNIQYF.

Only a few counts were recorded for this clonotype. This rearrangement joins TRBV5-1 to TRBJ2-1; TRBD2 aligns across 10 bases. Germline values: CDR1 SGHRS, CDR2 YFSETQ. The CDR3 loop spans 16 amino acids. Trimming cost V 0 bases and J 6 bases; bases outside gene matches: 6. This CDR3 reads CASSLGGTSAVNEQFF. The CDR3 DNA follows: TGCGCCAGCAGCTTGGGGGGGACTAGCGCCGTCAATGAGCAGTTCTTC. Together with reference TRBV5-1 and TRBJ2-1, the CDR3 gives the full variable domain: KAGVTQTPRYLIKTRGQQVTLSCSPISGHRSVSWYQQTPGQGLQFLFEYFSETQRNKGNFPGRFSGRQFSNSRSEMNVSTLELGDSALYLCASSLGGTSAVNEQFFGPGTRLTVL.

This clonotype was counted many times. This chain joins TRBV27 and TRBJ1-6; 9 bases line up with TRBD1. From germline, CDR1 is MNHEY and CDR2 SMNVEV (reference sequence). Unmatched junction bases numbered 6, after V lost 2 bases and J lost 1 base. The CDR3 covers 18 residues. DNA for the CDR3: TGTGCCAGCAGTTTAAGGCACGGGACAGGGTCCTATAATTCACCCCTCCACTTT. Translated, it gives CASSLRHGTGSYNSPLHF.

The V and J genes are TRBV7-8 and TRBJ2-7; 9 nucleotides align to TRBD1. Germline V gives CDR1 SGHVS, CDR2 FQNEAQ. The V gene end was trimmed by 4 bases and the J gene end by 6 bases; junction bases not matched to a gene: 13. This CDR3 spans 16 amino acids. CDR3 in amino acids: CASSSVNRDRAREQYF. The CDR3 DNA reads TGTGCCAGCAGCTCTGTCAACCGGGACAGGGCCCGCGAGCAGTACTTC.

The CDR3 protein is CASSPEGISYEQYF. The DNA of the CDR3 is TGTGCCAGCTCACCGGAGGGAATCTCCTACGAGCAGTACTTC. V and J are TRBV18 and TRBJ2-7; weak D call: TRBD2 (6 bases). The CDR3 runs to 14 residues. V was shortened by 3 bases and J by 0 bases, with 9 bases between the two germline ends. Germline CDR1 reads KGHSH; CDR2 reads LQKENI.

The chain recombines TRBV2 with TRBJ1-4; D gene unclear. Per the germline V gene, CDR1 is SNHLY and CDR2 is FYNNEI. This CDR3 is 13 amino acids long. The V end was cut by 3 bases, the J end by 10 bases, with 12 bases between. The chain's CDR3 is CASSDSSFGKLFF. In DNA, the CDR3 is TGTGCCAGCAGTGATTCCTCCTTTGGAAAACTGTTTTTT.

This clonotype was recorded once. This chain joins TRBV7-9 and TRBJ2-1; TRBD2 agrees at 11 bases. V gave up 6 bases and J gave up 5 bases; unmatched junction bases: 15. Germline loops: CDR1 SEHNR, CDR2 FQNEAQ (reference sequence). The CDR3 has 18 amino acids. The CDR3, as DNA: TGTGCCAGCAGATCGATCCGTTTTAGCGGGAGGGCGGACAATGAGCAGTTCTTC. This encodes CASRSIRFSGRADNEQFF.

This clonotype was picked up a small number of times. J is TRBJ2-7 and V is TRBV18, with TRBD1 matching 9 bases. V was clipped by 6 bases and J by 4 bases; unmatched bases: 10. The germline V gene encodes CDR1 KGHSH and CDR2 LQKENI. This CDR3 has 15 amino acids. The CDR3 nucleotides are TGTGCCAGCTCGCTCGGGGGACAGGGCGTGTACGAGCAGTACTTC. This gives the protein CASSLGGQGVYEQYF.

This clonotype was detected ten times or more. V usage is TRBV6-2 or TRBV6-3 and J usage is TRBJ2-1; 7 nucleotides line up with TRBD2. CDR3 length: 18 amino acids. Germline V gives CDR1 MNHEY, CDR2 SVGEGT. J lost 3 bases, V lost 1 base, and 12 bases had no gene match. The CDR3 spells CASSYLDGRNPNYNEQFF. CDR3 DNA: TGTGCCAGCAGTTACTTGGACGGGAGGAACCCCAACTACAATGAGCAGTTCTTC.

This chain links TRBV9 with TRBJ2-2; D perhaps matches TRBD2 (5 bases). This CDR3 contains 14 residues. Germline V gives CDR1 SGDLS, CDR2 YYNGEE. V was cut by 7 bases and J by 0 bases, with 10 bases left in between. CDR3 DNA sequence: TGTGCCAGCGAGCGGCAGACGAACACCGGGGAGCTGTTTTTT. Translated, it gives CASERQTNTGELFF.

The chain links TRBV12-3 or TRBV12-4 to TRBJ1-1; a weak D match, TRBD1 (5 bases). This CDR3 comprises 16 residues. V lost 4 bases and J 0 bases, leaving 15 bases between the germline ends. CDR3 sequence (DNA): TGTGCCAGCAGTTCTCTCCCCGTGGGGGTGAACACTGAAGCTTTCTTT. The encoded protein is CASSSLPVGVNTEAFF.

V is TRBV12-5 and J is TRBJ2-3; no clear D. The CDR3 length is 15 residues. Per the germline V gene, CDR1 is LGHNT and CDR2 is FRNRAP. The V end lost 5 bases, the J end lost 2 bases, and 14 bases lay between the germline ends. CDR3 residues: CASGLLSYTTDTQYF. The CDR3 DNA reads TGTGCTAGTGGTCTACTATCCTACACCACAGATACGCAGTATTTT.

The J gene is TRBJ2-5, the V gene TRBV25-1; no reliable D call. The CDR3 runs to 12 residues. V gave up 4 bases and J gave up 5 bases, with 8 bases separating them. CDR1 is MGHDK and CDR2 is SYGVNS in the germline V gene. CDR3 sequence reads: CASSAPGETQYF. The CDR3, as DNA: TGTGCCAGCAGTGCCCCCGGGGAGACCCAGTACTTC.

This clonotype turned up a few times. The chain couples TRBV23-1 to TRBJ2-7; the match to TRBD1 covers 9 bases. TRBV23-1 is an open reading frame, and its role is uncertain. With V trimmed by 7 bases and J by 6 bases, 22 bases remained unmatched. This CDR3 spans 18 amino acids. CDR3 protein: CASTQSSEWDRDFCEQYF. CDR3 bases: TGCGCCAGCACCCAGTCGTCAGAATGGGACAGGGACTTTTGCGAGCAGTACTTC.

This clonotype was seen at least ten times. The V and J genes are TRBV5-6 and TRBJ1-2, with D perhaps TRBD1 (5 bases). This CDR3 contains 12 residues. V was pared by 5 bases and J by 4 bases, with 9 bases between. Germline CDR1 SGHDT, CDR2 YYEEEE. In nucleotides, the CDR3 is TGTGCCAGCAGGACAGAGGCCTATGGCTACACCTTC. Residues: CASRTEAYGYTF.

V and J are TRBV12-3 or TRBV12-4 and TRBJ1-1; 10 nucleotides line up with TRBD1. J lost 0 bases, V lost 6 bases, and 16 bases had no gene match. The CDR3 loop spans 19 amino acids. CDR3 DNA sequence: TGTGCCAGCAGCCCGATCACCGGGACAGGGGCTTATTTGAACACTGAAGCTTTCTTT. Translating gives CASSPITGTGAYLNTEAFF.

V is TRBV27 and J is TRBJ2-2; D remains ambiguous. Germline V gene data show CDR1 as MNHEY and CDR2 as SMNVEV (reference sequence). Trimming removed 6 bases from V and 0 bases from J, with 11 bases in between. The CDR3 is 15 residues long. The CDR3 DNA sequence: TGTGCCAGCAGGCCCGGTCAGTCGAACACCGGGGAGCTGTTTTTT. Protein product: CASRPGQSNTGELFF.

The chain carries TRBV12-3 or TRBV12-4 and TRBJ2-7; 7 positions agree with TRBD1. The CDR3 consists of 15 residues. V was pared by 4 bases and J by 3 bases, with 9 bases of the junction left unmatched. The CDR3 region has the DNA TGTGCCAGCAGTTCCCAGACAGGGCCCAGCTACGAGCAGTACTTC. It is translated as CASSSQTGPSYEQYF.

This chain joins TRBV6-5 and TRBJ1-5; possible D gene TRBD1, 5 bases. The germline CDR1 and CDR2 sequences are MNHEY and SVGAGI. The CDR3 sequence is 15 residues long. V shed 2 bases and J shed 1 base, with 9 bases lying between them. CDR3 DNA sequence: TGTGCCAGCAGTTACAGGGGCTGGAGCAATCAGCCCCAGCATTTT. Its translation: CASSYRGWSNQPQHF.

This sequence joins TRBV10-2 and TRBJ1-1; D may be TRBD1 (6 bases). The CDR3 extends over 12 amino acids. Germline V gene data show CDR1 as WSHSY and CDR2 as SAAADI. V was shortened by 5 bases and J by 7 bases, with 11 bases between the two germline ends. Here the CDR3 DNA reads TGCGCCAGCAGTAGGGCACAGGGTGAAGCTTTCTTT. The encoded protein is CASSRAQGEAFF.

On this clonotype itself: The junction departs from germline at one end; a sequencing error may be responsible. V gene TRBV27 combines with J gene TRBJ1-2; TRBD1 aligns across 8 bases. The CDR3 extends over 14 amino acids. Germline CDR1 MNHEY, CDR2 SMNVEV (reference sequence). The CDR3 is CASSPQDRAYCYTF. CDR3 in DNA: TGTGCCAGCAGTCCCCAGGACAGGGCCTATTGCTACACCTTC.

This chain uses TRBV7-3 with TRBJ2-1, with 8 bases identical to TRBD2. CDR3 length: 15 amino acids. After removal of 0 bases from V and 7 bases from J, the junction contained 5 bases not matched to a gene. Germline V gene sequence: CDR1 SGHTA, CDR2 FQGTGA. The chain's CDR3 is CASSLTGGGTNEQFF. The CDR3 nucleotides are TGTGCCAGCAGCTTAACTGGCGGGGGGACAAATGAGCAGTTCTTC. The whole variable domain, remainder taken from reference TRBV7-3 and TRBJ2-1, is GAGVSQTPSNKVTEKGKYVELRCDPISGHTALYWYRQSLGQGPEFLIYFQGTGAADDSGLPNDRFFAVRPEGSVSTLKIQRTERGDSAVYLCASSLTGGGTNEQFFGPGTRLTVL.

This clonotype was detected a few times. The CDR3 DNA follows: TGTGCCAGCAGATTAACAGGGGATTCCTACGAGCAGTACTTC. It encodes CASRLTGDSYEQYF. This chain links TRBV6-5 with TRBJ2-7; 7 bases are shared with TRBD1. Trimming cost V 6 bases and J 1 base; bases outside gene matches: 6. The germline V gene encodes CDR1 MNHEY and CDR2 SVGAGI. The CDR3 loop spans 14 amino acids.

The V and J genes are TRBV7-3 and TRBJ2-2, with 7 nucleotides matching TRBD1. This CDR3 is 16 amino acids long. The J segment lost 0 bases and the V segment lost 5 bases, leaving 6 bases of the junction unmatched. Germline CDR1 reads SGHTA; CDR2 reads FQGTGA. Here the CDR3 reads CASSSLQGSNTGELFF. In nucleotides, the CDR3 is TGTGCCAGCAGCAGTTTACAGGGGTCGAACACCGGGGAGCTGTTTTTT.

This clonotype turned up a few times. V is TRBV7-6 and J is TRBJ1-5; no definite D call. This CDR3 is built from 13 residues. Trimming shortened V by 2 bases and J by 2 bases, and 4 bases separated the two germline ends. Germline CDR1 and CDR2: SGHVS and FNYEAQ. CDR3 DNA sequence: TGTGCCAGCAGCTTACCAGGCAATCAGCCCCAGCATTTT. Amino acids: CASSLPGNQPQHF.

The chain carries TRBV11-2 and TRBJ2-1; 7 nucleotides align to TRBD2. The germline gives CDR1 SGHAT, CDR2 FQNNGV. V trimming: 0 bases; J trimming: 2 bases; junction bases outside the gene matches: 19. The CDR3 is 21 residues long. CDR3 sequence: CASSLDLEAGRGTAAYNEQFF. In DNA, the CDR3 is TGTGCCAGCAGCTTAGATCTAGAAGCGGGAAGGGGTACGGCGGCCTACAATGAGCAGTTCTTC.

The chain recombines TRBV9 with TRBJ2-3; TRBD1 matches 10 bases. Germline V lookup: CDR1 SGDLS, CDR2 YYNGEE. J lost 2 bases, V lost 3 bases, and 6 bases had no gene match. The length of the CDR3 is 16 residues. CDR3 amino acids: CASSDDRGPITDTQYF. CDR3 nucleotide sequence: TGTGCCAGCAGCGACGACAGGGGGCCTATCACAGATACGCAGTATTTT.

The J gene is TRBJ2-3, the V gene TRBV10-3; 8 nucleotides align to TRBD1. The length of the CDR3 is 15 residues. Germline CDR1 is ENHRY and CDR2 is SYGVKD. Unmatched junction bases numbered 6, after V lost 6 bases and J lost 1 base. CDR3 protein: CAIRSPGQGTDTQYF. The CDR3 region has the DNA TGTGCCATCAGATCACCGGGACAGGGCACAGATACGCAGTATTTT.